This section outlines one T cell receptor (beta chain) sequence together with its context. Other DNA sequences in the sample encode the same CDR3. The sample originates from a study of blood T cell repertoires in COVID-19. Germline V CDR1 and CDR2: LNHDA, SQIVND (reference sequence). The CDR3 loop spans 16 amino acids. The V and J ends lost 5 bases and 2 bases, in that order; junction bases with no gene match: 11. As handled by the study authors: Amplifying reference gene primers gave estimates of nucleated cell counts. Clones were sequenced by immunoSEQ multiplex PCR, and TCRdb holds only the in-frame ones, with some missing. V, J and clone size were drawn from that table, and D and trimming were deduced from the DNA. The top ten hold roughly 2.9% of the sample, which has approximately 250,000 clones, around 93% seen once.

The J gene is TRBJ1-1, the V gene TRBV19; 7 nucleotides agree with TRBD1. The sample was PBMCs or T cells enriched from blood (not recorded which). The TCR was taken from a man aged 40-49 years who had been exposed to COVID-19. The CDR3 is CASSALTGQFNTEAFF. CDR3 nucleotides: TGTGCCAGTAGTGCATTGACAGGGCAATTCAACACTGAAGCTTTCTTT.